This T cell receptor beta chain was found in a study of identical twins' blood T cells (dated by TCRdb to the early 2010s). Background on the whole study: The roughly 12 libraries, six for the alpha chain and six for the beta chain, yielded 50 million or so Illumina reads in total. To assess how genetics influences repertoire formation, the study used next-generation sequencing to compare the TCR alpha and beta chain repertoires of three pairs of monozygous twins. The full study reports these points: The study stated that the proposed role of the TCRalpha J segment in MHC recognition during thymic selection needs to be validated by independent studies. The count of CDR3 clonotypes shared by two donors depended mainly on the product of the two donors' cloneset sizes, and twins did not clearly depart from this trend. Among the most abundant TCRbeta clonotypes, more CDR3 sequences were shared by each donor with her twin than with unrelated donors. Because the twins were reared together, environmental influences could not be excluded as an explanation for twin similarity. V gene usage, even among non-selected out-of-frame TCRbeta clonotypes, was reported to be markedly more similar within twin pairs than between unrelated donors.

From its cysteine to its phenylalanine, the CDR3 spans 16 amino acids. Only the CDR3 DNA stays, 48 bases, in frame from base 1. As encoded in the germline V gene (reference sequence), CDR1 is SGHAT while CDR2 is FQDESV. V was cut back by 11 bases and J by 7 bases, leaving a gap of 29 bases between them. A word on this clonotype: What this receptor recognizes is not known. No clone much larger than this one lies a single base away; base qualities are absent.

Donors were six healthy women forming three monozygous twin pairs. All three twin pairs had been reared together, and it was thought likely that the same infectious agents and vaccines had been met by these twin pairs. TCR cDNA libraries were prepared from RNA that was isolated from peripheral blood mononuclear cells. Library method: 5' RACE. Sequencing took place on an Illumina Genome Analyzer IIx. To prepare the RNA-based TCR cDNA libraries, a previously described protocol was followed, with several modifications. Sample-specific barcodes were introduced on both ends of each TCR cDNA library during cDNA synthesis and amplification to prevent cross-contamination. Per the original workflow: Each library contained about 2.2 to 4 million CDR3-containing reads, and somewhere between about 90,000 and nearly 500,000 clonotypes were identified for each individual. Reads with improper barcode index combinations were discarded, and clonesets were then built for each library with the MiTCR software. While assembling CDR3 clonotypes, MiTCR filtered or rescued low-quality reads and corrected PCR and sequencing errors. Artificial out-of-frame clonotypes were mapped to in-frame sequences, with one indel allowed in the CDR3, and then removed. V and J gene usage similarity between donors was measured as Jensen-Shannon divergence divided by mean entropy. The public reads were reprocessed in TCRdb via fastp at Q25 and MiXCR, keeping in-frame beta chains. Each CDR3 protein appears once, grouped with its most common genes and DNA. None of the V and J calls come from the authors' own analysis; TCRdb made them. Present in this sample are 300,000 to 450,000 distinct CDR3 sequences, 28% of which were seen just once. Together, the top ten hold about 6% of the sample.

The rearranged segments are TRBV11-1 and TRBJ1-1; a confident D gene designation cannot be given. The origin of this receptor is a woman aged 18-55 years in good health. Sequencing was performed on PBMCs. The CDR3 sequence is CACTQAPGLSGGEAFF. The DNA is TGTGCCTGCACTCAAGCCCCAGGTCTGAGTGGTGGTGAAGCTTTCTTT.